This entry is about one TCR beta chain. The table came from immunoSEQ multiplex PCR; TCRdb's copy has only in-frame clones and leaves some out. The table includes about 62,000 clones, 60% to 85% detected once. This record comes from a study of OX40 agonist ivuxolimab in advanced cancers. This CDR3 has 15 residues. J lost 1 base, V lost 4 bases, and 6 bases had no gene match. CDR1 and CDR2 (germline): SGHKS, YYEKEE (reference sequence). The V call is TRBV5-5, the J call TRBJ1-1, with TRBD1 matching 8 bases. The TCR was taken from an adult with an advanced solid tumor such as melanoma, head and neck, liver or kidney cancer. The sequencing used CD4+ or CD8+ T cells sorted from blood, collected in a trial of the OX40 agonist ivuxolimab. CDR3 residues: CASSRQGWANTEAFF. The CDR3 coding sequence is TGTGCCAGCAGCCGACAGGGGTGGGCGAACACTGAAGCTTTCTTT.